This T cell receptor beta chain was identified in a study of cytomegalovirus exposure and HLA in healthy donors. Study results and limitations: The likely origin of a cluster of highly shared sequence variants was a sequencing artifact. In a later analysis, compared with equally common non-associated chains, HLA-associated beta chains were more expanded. Confirmation was obtained in vitro that a few CMV-associated chains are specific for CMV antigens. Sequences of the TCR beta chain were said to predict the HLA-A and HLA-B alleles of most subjects accurately.

This clone showed up just once. Its specificity is not known. The PCR ran on 60 Vbeta and 13 Jbeta primers. Method: immunoSEQ multiplex PCR; TCRdb's copy keeps in-frame clones and lacks some. The sample records roughly 170,000 clones, approximately 80% being singletons. The sequenced sample consisted of PBMCs. This clonotype originated in a man aged 18 to 30 in good health and CMV-seronegative.

CDR3 DNA: TGTGCCAGCAGCCAAGAGGCCGGACAGGGTAATCAGCCCCAGCATTTT. Its protein product is CASSQEAGQGNQPQHF. V gene TRBV4-2 combines with J gene TRBJ1-5; 8 bases match TRBD1. This CDR3 comprises 16 residues. CDR1 is LGHNA, CDR2 YNFKEQ, per germline. The V segment lost 0 bases and the J segment 4 bases; nucleotides outside the gene matches: 5.